The clone carrying this T cell receptor (beta chain) was recorded only once. Donors, without exception, were Caucasian adults residing in Nashville, Tennessee. Deep-level assay runs were performed. On ten immunoSEQ deep assay plates, unsorted PBMC DNA was sequenced. Sequenced by immunoSEQ multiplex PCR; TCRdb stores in-frame clones only, minus some. The sample records some 490,000 clones, around 73% being singletons. The data were taken from a study of shared clonotypes between healthy human individuals. Study details: The donor pool was made up of a couple of women and a few men aged 18 to 49.

The clonotype comes from a woman aged 40 to 55 in good health. Some clones in this sample may be carry-over from other donors' samples. The sample comprised PBMCs.

CDR3 in amino acids: CASSYSRGPYNEQFF. The CDR3 nucleotides are TGTGCCAGCAGTTACTCCAGGGGACCCTACAATGAGCAGTTCTTC. The rearrangement links TRBV6-5 to TRBJ2-1; weak D call: TRBD1 (6 bases). Trimming took off 0 bases at V and 2 bases at J, with 8 bases between the two ends. The CDR3 spans 15 residues. The germline V gene has CDR1 MNHEY and CDR2 SVGAGI.